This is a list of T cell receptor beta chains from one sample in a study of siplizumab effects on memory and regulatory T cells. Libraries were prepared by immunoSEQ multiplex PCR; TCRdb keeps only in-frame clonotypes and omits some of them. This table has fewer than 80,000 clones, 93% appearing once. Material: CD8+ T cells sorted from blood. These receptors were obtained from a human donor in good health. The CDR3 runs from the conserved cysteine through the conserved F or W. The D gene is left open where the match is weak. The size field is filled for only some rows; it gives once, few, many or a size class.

CDR3: CASRDTSGSTDTQYF
DNA: TGCGCCAGCCGTGATACTAGCGGGAGCACAGATACGCAGTATTTT
V: TRBV10-2
J: TRBJ2-3
size: once
D: TRBD2

CDR3: CASSLGFSPLHF
DNA: TGTGCCAGCAGCTTGGGGTTTTCACCCCTCCACTTT
V: TRBV11-2
J: TRBJ1-6
size: .
D: .

CDR3: CASRPTSYNEQFF
DNA: TGTGCCAGCAGGCCAACTAGTTACAATGAGCAGTTCTTC
V: TRBV2
J: TRBJ2-1
size: once
D: .

CDR3: CASSARVSAYEQYF
DNA: TGTGCCAGCAGTGCCAGGGTGAGCGCCTACGAGCAGTACTTC
V: TRBV6-5
J: TRBJ2-7
size: .
D: .

CDR3: CASSLTREQQYF
DNA: TGCGCCAGCAGCTTGACAAGGGAACAGCAGTACTTC
V: TRBV5-1
J: TRBJ2-7
size: .
D: .

CDR3: CASSLQRFTDTQYF
DNA: TGTGCCAGCAGCCTACAGCGGTTCACAGATACGCAGTATTTT
V: TRBV11-2
J: TRBJ2-3
size: .
D: .

CDR3: CASSPLGTGELFF
DNA: TGTGCCAGCAGTCCACTTGGCACCGGGGAGCTGTTTTTT
V: TRBV7-3
J: TRBJ2-2
size: .
D: .

CDR3: CASSQFTAEAFF
DNA: TGCGCCAGCAGCCAATTCACAGCTGAAGCTTTCTTT
V: TRBV4-1
J: TRBJ1-1
size: .
D: .

CDR3: CAWSALHEQYF
DNA: TGTGCCTGGAGTGCCCTCCACGAGCAGTACTTC
V: TRBV30
J: TRBJ2-7
size: .
D: .

CDR3: CASSLGLGFYGYTF
DNA: TGTGCCAGCAGCCTGGGGCTTGGATTCTATGGCTACACCTTC
V: TRBV5-6
J: TRBJ1-2
size: .
D: .

CDR3: CSVEEPTFDRGYGYTF
DNA: TGCAGCGTTGAAGAGCCCACCTTTGACCGAGGCTATGGCTACACCTTC
V: TRBV29-1
J: TRBJ1-2
size: .
D: .

CDR3: CASRPLAYSTDTQYF
DNA: TGTGCCAGCAGGCCACTAGCATATAGCACAGATACGCAGTATTTT
V: TRBV6-5
J: TRBJ2-3
size: .
D: .

CDR3: CASSPRGVYTQYF
DNA: TGTGCCAGCAGCCCACGGGGCGTTTATACGCAGTATTTT
V: TRBV7-2
J: TRBJ2-3
size: once
D: .

CDR3: CASRMMTGVVNTEAFF
DNA: TGCGCCAGCAGAATGATGACAGGGGTAGTGAACACTGAAGCTTTCTTT
V: TRBV5-1
J: TRBJ1-1
size: .
D: TRBD1

CDR3: CASSLEYQETQYF
DNA: TGTGCCAGCAGCTTAGAGTACCAAGAGACCCAGTACTTC
V: TRBV7-3
J: TRBJ2-5
size: .
D: .

CDR3: CASSLLQGAGELFF
DNA: TGTGCCAGCAGCTTATTGCAGGGGGCCGGGGAGCTGTTTTTT
V: TRBV7-3
J: TRBJ2-2
size: .
D: TRBD1

CDR3: CASSQEGETQYF
DNA: TGCGCCAGCAGCCAAGAGGGAGAGACCCAGTACTTC
V: TRBV4-1
J: TRBJ2-5
size: .
D: .

CDR3: CASSQDVGGTEAFF
DNA: TGCGCCAGCAGCCAGGACGTCGGGGGCACTGAAGCTTTCTTT
V: TRBV4-1
J: TRBJ1-1
size: .
D: .

CDR3: CASSLVQMNTEAFF
DNA: TGTGCCAGCAGCTTGGTACAGATGAACACTGAAGCTTTCTTT
V: TRBV11-2
J: TRBJ1-1
size: .
D: .

CDR3: CASSLDGEVQETQYF
DNA: TGTGCCAGCAGCTTAGACGGGGAAGTACAAGAGACCCAGTACTTC
V: TRBV13
J: TRBJ2-5
size: .
D: .

CDR3: CASSKTGGEETQYF
DNA: TGTGCCAGCAGTAAAACAGGGGGCGAGGAGACCCAGTACTTC
V: TRBV2
J: TRBJ2-5
size: .
D: TRBD1

CDR3: CASSLTGGPQVEQFF
DNA: TGTGCCAGCAGCTTAACCGGGGGCCCTCAGGTTGAGCAGTTCTTC
V: TRBV7-3
J: TRBJ2-1
size: .
D: .

CDR3: CASSVGGYTEAFF
DNA: TGTGCCAGCAGCGTAGGGGGCTACACTGAAGCTTTCTTT
V: TRBV9
J: TRBJ1-1
size: .
D: .

CDR3: CASSLSGGILYEQYF
DNA: TGCGCCAGCAGTCTTAGCGGGGGGATCCTCTACGAGCAGTACTTC
V: TRBV4-1
J: TRBJ2-7
size: .
D: TRBD2

CDR3: CASTLTSGFSNEQFF
DNA: TGTGCCAGCACATTAACTAGCGGTTTTAGTAATGAGCAGTTCTTC
V: TRBV6-5
J: TRBJ2-1
size: .
D: TRBD2

CDR3: CASSQGSSSNYGYTF
DNA: TGTGCCAGCAGTCAGGGCAGCTCCTCTAACTATGGCTACACCTTC
V: TRBV2
J: TRBJ1-2
size: .
D: .

CDR3: CASSLSGGFQETQYF
DNA: TGTGCCAGCAGCTTGAGCGGGGGGTTTCAAGAGACCCAGTACTTC
V: TRBV7-3
J: TRBJ2-5
size: .
D: TRBD2

CDR3: CASRALMAEAFF
DNA: TGTGCCAGCAGAGCGCTCATGGCTGAAGCTTTCTTT
V: TRBV6-5
J: TRBJ1-1
size: .
D: .

CDR3: CASSHGGSYEQYF
DNA: TGCGCCAGCAGCCATGGGGGCTCCTACGAGCAGTACTTC
V: TRBV4-1
J: TRBJ2-7
size: .
D: .

CDR3: CASSVGWQETQYF
DNA: TGTGCCAGCAGCGTAGGCTGGCAAGAGACCCAGTACTTC
V: TRBV9
J: TRBJ2-5
size: .
D: .

CDR3: CALGLAGDNEQFF
DNA: TGTGCCCTGGGACTAGCGGGGGACAATGAGCAGTTCTTC
V: TRBV30
J: TRBJ2-1
size: .
D: TRBD2